This T cell receptor (beta chain) was recorded in a study of blood T cell repertoires in COVID-19. Background on the study: COVID-19 samples from acute and convalescent phases originated in the United States, Italy and Spain. Nucleic acid was either cDNA or gDNA, and it came from T cells, B-cell-depleted T cells, or PBMCs.

The protocol was immunoSEQ multiplex PCR, while the TCRdb copy is restricted to in-frame clones and leaves out a portion. This repertoire shows around 400,000 clones, roughly 90% found once; its top ten account for 1.4%. CDR1 is LGHNA and CDR2 is YSLEER in the germline V gene. There are 14 residues in the CDR3. Trimming took 0 bases from V and 2 from J, leaving 7 bases between them. Those enrolled, adults aged roughly 18 to 100 years, came from 25 or so US areas. What was sequenced was PBMCs or T cells enriched from blood (not recorded which). This TCR derives from a young woman who had been exposed to COVID-19. The chain links TRBV4-3 to TRBJ1-2; the D is unclear. The CDR3 DNA follows: TGCGCCAGCAGCCAAGAATCACAGAACTATGGCTACACCTTC. Translation: CASSQESQNYGYTF.